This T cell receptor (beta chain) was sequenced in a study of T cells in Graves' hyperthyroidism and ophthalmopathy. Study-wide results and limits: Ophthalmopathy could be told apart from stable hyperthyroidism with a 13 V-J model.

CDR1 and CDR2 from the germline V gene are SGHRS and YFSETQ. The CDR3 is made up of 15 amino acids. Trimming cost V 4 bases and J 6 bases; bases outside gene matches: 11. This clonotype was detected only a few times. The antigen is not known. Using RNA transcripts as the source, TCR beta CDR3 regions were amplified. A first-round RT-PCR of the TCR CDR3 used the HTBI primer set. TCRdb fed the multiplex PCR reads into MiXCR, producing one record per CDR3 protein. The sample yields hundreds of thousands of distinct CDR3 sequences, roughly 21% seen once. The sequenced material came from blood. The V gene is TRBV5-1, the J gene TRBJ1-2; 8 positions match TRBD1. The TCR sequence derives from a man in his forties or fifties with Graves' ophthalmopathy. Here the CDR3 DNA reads TGCGCCAGCAGCCTCCGGGACAGGCCGGGGGATGGCTACACCTTC. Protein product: CASSLRDRPGDGYTF. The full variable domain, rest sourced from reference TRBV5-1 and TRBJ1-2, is KAGVTQTPRYLIKTRGQQVTLSCSPISGHRSVSWYQQTPGQGLQFLFEYFSETQRNKGNFPGRFSGRQFSNSRSEMNVSTLELGDSALYLCASSLRDRPGDGYTFGSGTRLTVV.